A single sample gave rise to the 6 T cell receptor beta chains below, sequenced in a study of cytomegalovirus exposure and HLA in healthy donors. Sequencing used immunoSEQ multiplex PCR; TCRdb keeps in-frame clones, though not all of them. This table has about 280,000 clones, 70% to 90% appearing once. The specimen was PBMCs. Every receptor here comes from a woman between 18 and 30 years old in good health and CMV-seronegative.

This clone has just one count. The chain links TRBV28 to TRBJ1-1, with D tentatively TRBD1 (5 bases). The V gene lost 10 bases and the J gene lost 3 bases, with 21 bases spanning the gap. CDR1 is MDHEN and CDR2 is SYDVKM in the germline V gene. CDR3 length: 15 residues. The CDR3 sequence: CATSLPPGGYTEAFF. The CDR3 DNA reads as TGTGCCACCTCTTTACCCCCCGGGGGGTACACTGAAGCTTTCTTT.

This clone was seen only a few times. The V and J genes are TRBV6-5 and TRBJ1-1, with TRBD1 identical over 7 bases. V shed 7 bases, J shed 0 bases, and the junction held 5 bases outside the gene matches. CDR1 is MNHEY, CDR2 SVGAGI, per germline. This CDR3 spans 14 amino acids. CDR3 sequence: CASTRTGMNTEAFF. The CDR3 nucleotides read TGTGCCAGCACCCGGACAGGAATGAACACTGAAGCTTTCTTT.

Here the CDR3 reads CASSYPGLRGEQFF. The CDR3 DNA reads TGCGCCAGCAGCTATCCGGGACTGCGGGGTGAGCAGTTCTTC. The chain is built from TRBV5-1 and TRBJ2-1; tentative D call: TRBD2 (6 bases). CDR1 is SGHRS and CDR2 is YFSETQ in the germline V gene. The CDR3 covers 14 residues. V was pared by 3 bases and J by 9 bases, with 16 bases between.

This chain connects TRBV29-1 to TRBJ1-2, with TRBD1 matching over 8 bases. Unmatched junction bases numbered 16, after V lost 7 bases and J lost 9 bases. This CDR3 has 14 amino acids. CDR1 is SQVTM, CDR2 ANQGSEA, per germline. For the CDR3, the DNA is TGCAGCGCGGGACAGGAGACACCGCCGGGGAGCTACACCTTC. As protein: CSAGQETPPGSYTF.

The chain recombines TRBV5-1 with TRBJ2-2; D unclear. This CDR3 has 11 residues. The V gene lost 4 bases and the J gene lost 5 bases, with 3 bases spanning the gap. Germline CDR1 is SGHRS and CDR2 is YFSETQ. CDR3: CASSTTGELFF. The CDR3 nucleotides read TGCGCCAGCAGCACAACCGGGGAGCTGTTTTTT.

V usage is TRBV18 and J usage is TRBJ2-1; 9 bases agree with TRBD1. The CDR3 contains 13 residues. V was clipped by 3 bases and J by 9 bases; unmatched bases: 3. CDR1 is KGHSH, CDR2 LQKENI, per germline. CDR3 sequence (DNA): TGTGCCAGCTCACCGGGACAGGGCAGTGAGCAGTTCTTC. This encodes CASSPGQGSEQFF.